What follows are 28 T cell receptor beta chains derived from one specimen sequenced in a study of blood T cell repertoires in COVID-19 (TCRdb year 2020). Library preparation employed the immunoSEQ multiplex PCR assay. TCRdb retrieved this table from immuneACCESS and kept in-frame rearrangements only. Not all clones are present; in checked studies, unresolved V genes account for under half, and no reason is known for the remainder. The sample yields 120,000 or so clones; about four fifths were counted once. The ten top clones hold about a sixth of the sample. The sequenced sample was peripheral blood. These receptors were taken from a man aged 25 to 45 with COVID-19, enrolled during active disease.

V and J are TRBV5-1 and TRBJ1-2, with a tentative D call TRBD1 (5 bases). Looked up from germline, CDR1 is SGHRS and CDR2 is YFSETQ. This CDR3 has 15 amino acids. Trimming removed 4 bases from V and 5 bases from J, with 18 bases in between. The CDR3 loop is CASSPTREAGYGYTF. As DNA, the CDR3 is TGCGCCAGCAGCCCGACCAGGGAGGCGGGGTATGGCTACACCTTC.

The rearrangement links TRBV5-5 to TRBJ2-3; D is ambiguous. CDR1 and CDR2 (germline): SGHKS, YYEKEE (reference sequence). The CDR3 spans 13 residues. Between the trimmed V and J ends, which lost 4 bases and 6 bases, there was a span of 12 bases. For the CDR3, the DNA is TGTGCCAGCAGCCCGAGGTACGGGGATACGCAGTATTTT. As protein: CASSPRYGDTQYF.

This clone turned up a few times. This chain joins TRBV9 and TRBJ1-3; possibly TRBD1 for D (5 bases). The CDR3 length is 12 residues. V was pared by 7 bases and J by 4 bases, with 9 bases between. Looked up from germline, CDR1 is SGDLS and CDR2 is YYNGEE. The CDR3 loop reads CASGGSGNTIYF. DNA for the CDR3: TGTGCCAGCGGGGGGTCCGGAAACACCATATATTTT.

The chain is built from TRBV27 and TRBJ1-4; weak D call: TRBD1 (5 bases). The ends were cut back, 5 bases at V and 5 bases at J, with 15 bases in the middle. The CDR3 spans 15 residues. Germline CDR1 and CDR2: MNHEY and SMNVEV (reference sequence). CDR3 protein: CASSRRDSTNEKLFF. In DNA, the CDR3 is TGTGCCAGCAGTCGTAGAGACAGCACCAATGAAAAACTGTTTTTT.

The rearrangement joins TRBV11-3 to TRBJ2-2, with D uncertain. CDR3 length: 14 residues. Germline CDR1 SGHNT, CDR2 YENEEA. Trimming took off 0 bases at V and 4 bases at J, with 6 bases between the two ends. CDR3 bases: TGTGCCAGCAGCTTAGACCTTCCCACCGGGGAGCTGTTTTTT. This codes for CASSLDLPTGELFF.

This clone was seen a few times. The chain uses TRBV6-2 or TRBV6-3 and TRBJ2-5; TRBD2 agrees at 9 bases. Germline CDR1 reads MNHEY; CDR2 reads SVGEGT. Trimming took 2 bases from V and 3 from J; bases not matched to a gene: 1. This CDR3 region has 14 residues. This CDR3 reads CASSYGLAKETQYF. In DNA, the CDR3 is TGTGCCAGCAGTTACGGACTAGCGAAAGAGACCCAGTACTTC.

This clone was recorded once. The chain recombines TRBV5-1 with TRBJ2-7; D is undetermined. The CDR3 has 14 residues. V was shortened by 0 bases and J by 2 bases, with 9 bases between the two germline ends. In germline, CDR1 is SGHRS, CDR2 YFSETQ. CDR3 sequence: CASSLGPLAYEQYF. The CDR3, as DNA: TGCGCCAGCAGCTTGGGACCTCTAGCCTACGAGCAGTACTTC.

The chain couples TRBV18 to TRBJ2-7, with 7 bases that match TRBD1. The V gene's germline CDR1 is KGHSH and CDR2 LQKENI. V trimming: 1 base; J trimming: 3 bases; junction bases outside the gene matches: 6. The CDR3 is 15 residues long. The CDR3 DNA is TGTGCCAGCTCACCACTCGGTGGACAGGACTACGAGCAGTACTTC. Translating it yields CASSPLGGQDYEQYF.

This chain uses TRBV7-9 with TRBJ2-5, with D possibly matching TRBD1 (5 bases). V lost 2 bases, J lost 4 bases, and 11 bases lay in between. This CDR3 spans 14 amino acids. CDR1 is SEHNR, CDR2 FQNEAQ, per germline (reference sequence). The CDR3 coding sequence is TGTGCCAGCAGCTTAAGACAGTTTTTAGAGACCCAGTACTTC. Translated, it gives CASSLRQFLETQYF.

The chain combines TRBV15 with TRBJ2-1; TRBD2 might be the D (6 bases). Germline lookup yields CDR1 LNHNV and CDR2 YYDKDF (reference sequence). The CDR3 length is 15 residues. V was shortened by 7 bases and J by 6 bases, with 19 bases between the two germline ends. As DNA, the CDR3 is TGTGCCACCAACAACGGGGATAGGAGGGGCAATGAGCAGTTCTTC. Its translation is CATNNGDRRGNEQFF.

The rearrangement links TRBV27 to TRBJ1-6; D is unresolved. The germline CDR1 and CDR2 sequences are MNHEY and SMNVEV (reference sequence). The CDR3 is 16 residues long. The V end lost 4 bases, the J end lost 6 bases, and 16 bases lay between the germline ends. The CDR3 is CASSSMVRGTNSPLHF. In DNA form, the CDR3 reads TGTGCCAGCAGTTCGATGGTTCGGGGTACTAATTCACCCCTCCACTTT.

The J gene is TRBJ2-4, the V gene TRBV19; D remains unclear. Germline V gives CDR1 LNHDA, CDR2 SQIVND (reference sequence). The length of the CDR3 is 12 residues. The ends were cut back, 3 bases at V and 6 bases at J, with 6 bases in the middle. CDR3 sequence (DNA): TGTGCCAGTAGTATTGGCAGAAACATTCAGTACTTC. Translating gives CASSIGRNIQYF.

Only one count was recorded for this clone. This chain links TRBV11-3 with TRBJ2-1, with a tentative D call TRBD2 (6 bases). CDR3 length: 14 amino acids. CDR1 is SGHNT and CDR2 is YENEEA in the germline V gene. V shed 5 bases and J shed 5 bases, with 13 bases lying between them. Here the CDR3 DNA reads TGTGCCAGCAGCGGGACTTCCGAGGACAATGAGCAGTTCTTC. Amino acid sequence: CASSGTSEDNEQFF.

The rearrangement uses TRBV30 and TRBJ2-2; 11 nucleotides line up with TRBD2. Per germline, CDR1 GTSNPN and CDR2 SVGIG (reference sequence). V trimming: 7 bases; J trimming: 3 bases; junction bases outside the gene matches: 10. The CDR3 is 16 amino acids. The CDR3 reads CAFDSPGLADTGELFF. The CDR3, as DNA: TGTGCCTTCGACTCCCCGGGACTAGCGGACACCGGGGAGCTGTTTTTT.

V usage is TRBV30 and J usage is TRBJ1-6; D is uncertain. Germline CDR1 GTSNPN, CDR2 SVGIG (reference sequence). The V end was cut by 1 base, the J end by 9 bases, with 16 bases between. This CDR3 has 15 residues. The CDR3 DNA sequence: TGTGCCTGGAGTGCGGGGAGTGGGCTTACTTCACCCCTCCACTTT. As protein: CAWSAGSGLTSPLHF. Using reference TRBV30 and TRBJ1-6 for the parts outside the CDR3, the full variable domain is SQTIHQWPATLVQPVGSPLSLECTVEGTSNPNLYWYRQAAGRGLQLLFYSVGIGQISSEVPQNLSASRPQDRQFILSSKKLLLSDSGFYLCAWSAGSGLTSPLHFGNGTRLTVT.

The gene calls are TRBV28 and TRBJ2-6; TRBD1 agrees at 7 bases. The germline V gene has CDR1 MDHEN and CDR2 SYDVKM. Trimming cost V 3 bases and J 3 bases; bases outside gene matches: 5. The CDR3 runs to 16 residues. The CDR3 region is CASSLKGAGGANVLTF. The CDR3 DNA is TGTGCCAGCAGTTTGAAGGGGGCTGGTGGGGCCAACGTCCTGACTTTC. Combining the CDR3 with reference TRBV28 and TRBJ2-6 gives the whole variable domain DVKVTQSSRYLVKRTGEKVFLECVQDMDHENMFWYRQDPGLGLRLIYFSYDVKMKEKGDIPEGYSVSREKKERFSLILESASTNQTSMYLCASSLKGAGGANVLTFGAGSRLTVL.

In DNA form, the CDR3 reads TGCGCCGACAGGGGGCTTGGCTACACCTTC. It translates to CADRGLGYTF. V and J are TRBV5-1 and TRBJ1-2; TRBD1 agrees at 10 bases. V shed 10 bases and J 7 bases; nucleotides not matched to a gene: 1. CDR1 is SGHRS and CDR2 is YFSETQ in the germline V gene. This CDR3 region has 10 residues.

This chain uses TRBV30 with TRBJ1-1, with 7 positions matching TRBD1. With V trimmed by 0 bases and J by 8 bases, 12 bases remained unmatched. Germline lookup yields CDR1 GTSNPN and CDR2 SVGIG (reference sequence). There are 15 residues in the CDR3. The CDR3 spells CAWSVGIGGNEEAFF. The CDR3 DNA sequence: TGTGCCTGGAGTGTAGGGATAGGGGGCAATGAGGAAGCTTTCTTT.

This chain connects TRBV3-1 (or the pseudogene TRBV3-2) to TRBJ2-1; D possibly corresponds to TRBD1 (6 bases). Trimming removed 2 bases from V and 0 bases from J, with 14 bases in between. The CDR3 runs to 17 residues. Germline CDR1 LGHDT, CDR2 YNNKEL (reference sequence). CDR3 protein: CASSQSGTPSSYNEQFF. The CDR3 DNA follows: TGTGCCAGCAGCCAATCCGGGACACCGAGCTCCTACAATGAGCAGTTCTTC.

V and J are TRBV28 and TRBJ2-7; D possibly corresponds to TRBD1 (6 bases). The CDR3 totals 13 residues. Germline assignment: CDR1 MDHEN and CDR2 SYDVKM. Trimming took off 3 bases at V and 7 bases at J, with 13 bases between the two ends. CDR3 bases: TGTGCCAGCAGTTTGTTACAGGGCCAGGAGCAGTACTTC. Translation: CASSLLQGQEQYF.

This chain links TRBV11-2 with TRBJ2-1; D perhaps matches TRBD2 (5 bases). The CDR3 length is 16 residues. Germline CDR1 SGHAT, CDR2 FQNNGV. Between the trimmed V and J ends, which lost 1 base and 3 bases, there was a span of 13 bases. This CDR3 reads CASSLGLGSRYNEQFF. The DNA for the CDR3 is TGTGCCAGCAGCTTAGGCCTGGGGAGTCGCTACAATGAGCAGTTCTTC.

This chain's CDR3 is CASSRGLQPQHF. For the CDR3, the DNA is TGTGCCAGCAGCCGAGGACTCCAGCCCCAGCATTTT. The J gene is TRBJ1-5, the V gene TRBV12-3 or TRBV12-4; D unclear. CDR3 size: 12 residues. The V and J ends lost 6 bases and 7 bases respectively, with 10 bases between them.

The chain couples TRBV28 to TRBJ2-2; no firm D call. Looked up from germline, CDR1 is MDHEN and CDR2 is SYDVKM. The length of the CDR3 is 11 residues. Trimming left V 6 bases short and J 5 bases short, with 4 bases between. CDR3 in amino acids: CASSPTGELFF. CDR3 bases: TGTGCCAGCAGCCCGACCGGGGAGCTGTTTTTT.

The chain is built from TRBV11-2 and TRBJ2-1; D ambiguous. Between the trimmed V and J ends, which lost 2 bases and 10 bases, there was a span of 15 bases. Germline assignment: CDR1 SGHAT and CDR2 FQNNGV. The CDR3 consists of 14 residues. In DNA, the CDR3 is TGTGCCAGCAGCTTACCCCCCGGAGCTTCAGAGCAGTTCTTC. Encoded protein: CASSLPPGASEQFF.

This clone appeared a single time. The rearrangement links TRBV6-2 or TRBV6-3 to TRBJ1-1, with a possible D match to TRBD1 (6 bases). This CDR3 contains 13 residues. Trimming removed 7 bases from V and 1 base from J, with 10 bases in between. CDR1 is MNHEY and CDR2 is SVGEGT in the germline V gene. The CDR3 reads CASTPQGNTEAFF. CDR3 nucleotide sequence: TGTGCCAGCACCCCACAGGGGAACACTGAAGCTTTCTTT.

This chain joins TRBV18 and TRBJ2-5, with D possibly TRBD1 on 6 matching bases. The germline gives CDR1 KGHSH, CDR2 LQKENI. CDR3 size: 15 residues. V was clipped by 2 bases and J by 2 bases, with 12 bases between them. The CDR3 loop is CASSPRQDKQETQYF. The CDR3 DNA is TGTGCCAGCTCACCAAGACAGGACAAGCAAGAGACCCAGTACTTC.

This clone was seen more than once but under ten times. The chain couples TRBV29-1 to TRBJ1-2; TRBD1 might be the D (6 bases). V was trimmed by 7 bases and J by 3 bases, leaving 12 bases between them. CDR3 length: 12 amino acids. CDR1 is SQVTM, CDR2 ANQGSEA, per germline. The chain's CDR3 is CSALQGDYGYTF. The CDR3 region has the DNA TGCAGCGCCCTACAGGGAGACTATGGCTACACCTTC.

This sequence joins TRBV27 and TRBJ2-3; D possibly corresponds to TRBD2 (6 bases). V shed 1 base and J shed 0 bases, with 14 bases lying between them. This CDR3 comprises 17 residues. Germline assignment: CDR1 MNHEY and CDR2 SMNVEV (reference sequence). The CDR3 DNA follows: TGTGCCAGCAGTTTATTGGGGGGACTGTCTAGCACAGATACGCAGTATTTT. Its translation is CASSLLGGLSSTDTQYF.